The following is a TCR beta chain sequence with its context. Its antigen remains unknown. Staff drew a roughly 2.5 ml blood sample from each donor. Making cDNA involved eight separate reactions per sample. No DNA is given; TCRdb re-called the 5' RACE reads and lists each CDR3 protein once. The table for this sample gives about 170,000 distinct CDR3 sequences. This sample is drawn from a study of monozygotic twins with inflammatory bowel disease. CDR1 and CDR2 from the germline V gene are MDHEN and SYDVKM. The CDR3 covers 14 residues. The study's findings and limits: Patients with IBD had less TCRbeta diversity (inverse Simpson) than their healthy co-twins. Clonotype overlap with others was lower in IBD patients than in healthy twins, a difference that was greatest with disease activity.

Sequencing was carried out using blood. This sequence originates from a human donor with ulcerative colitis or Crohn's disease, or a healthy co-twin of an affected twin (not recorded which). This chain connects TRBV28 to TRBJ1-2; as DNA is missing, the TRBD1 call by TCRdb cannot be tested. The CDR3 here is CASSPGQGAKGDTF.